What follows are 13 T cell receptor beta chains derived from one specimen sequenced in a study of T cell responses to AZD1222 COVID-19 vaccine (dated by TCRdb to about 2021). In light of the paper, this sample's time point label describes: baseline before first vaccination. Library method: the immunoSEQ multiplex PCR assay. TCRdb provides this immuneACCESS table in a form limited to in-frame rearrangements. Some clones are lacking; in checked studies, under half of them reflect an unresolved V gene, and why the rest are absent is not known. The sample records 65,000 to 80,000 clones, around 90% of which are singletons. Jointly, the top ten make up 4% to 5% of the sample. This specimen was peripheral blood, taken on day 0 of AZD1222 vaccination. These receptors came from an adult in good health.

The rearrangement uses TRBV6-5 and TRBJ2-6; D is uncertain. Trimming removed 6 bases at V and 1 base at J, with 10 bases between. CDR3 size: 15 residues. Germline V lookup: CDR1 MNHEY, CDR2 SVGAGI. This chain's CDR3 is CASRLSRSGANVLTF. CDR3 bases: TGTGCCAGCAGACTCAGCCGTTCTGGGGCCAACGTCCTGACTTTC.

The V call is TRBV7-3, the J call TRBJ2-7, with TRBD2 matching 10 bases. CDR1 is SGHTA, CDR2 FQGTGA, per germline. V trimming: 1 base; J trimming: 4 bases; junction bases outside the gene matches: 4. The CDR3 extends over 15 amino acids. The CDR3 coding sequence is TGTGCCAGCAGCTTAAGGCTAGCGGGGGCATACGAGCAGTACTTC. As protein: CASSLRLAGAYEQYF.

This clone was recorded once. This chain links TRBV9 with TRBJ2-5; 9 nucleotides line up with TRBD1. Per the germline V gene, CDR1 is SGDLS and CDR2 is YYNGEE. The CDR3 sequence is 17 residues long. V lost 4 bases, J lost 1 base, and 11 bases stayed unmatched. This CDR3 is CASSMAGTGSIQETQYF. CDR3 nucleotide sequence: TGTGCCAGCAGCATGGCCGGGACAGGGTCGATCCAAGAGACCCAGTACTTC.

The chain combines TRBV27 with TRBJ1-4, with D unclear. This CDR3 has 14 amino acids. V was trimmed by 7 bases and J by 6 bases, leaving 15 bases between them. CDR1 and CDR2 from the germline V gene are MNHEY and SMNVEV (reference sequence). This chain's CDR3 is CASKERGYHEKLFF. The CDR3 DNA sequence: TGTGCCAGCAAGGAGCGAGGGTATCATGAAAAACTGTTTTTT.

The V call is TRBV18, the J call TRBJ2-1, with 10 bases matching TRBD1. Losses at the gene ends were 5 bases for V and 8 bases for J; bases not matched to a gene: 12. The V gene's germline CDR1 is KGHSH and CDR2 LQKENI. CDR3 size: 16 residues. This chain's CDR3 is CASSNYGTGVWDEQFF. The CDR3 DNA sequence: TGTGCCAGCTCAAATTATGGGACAGGGGTTTGGGATGAGCAGTTCTTC.

CDR3 amino acids: CASTDATGVTEAFF. CDR3 nucleotides: TGCGCCAGCACCGATGCGACAGGGGTCACTGAAGCTTTCTTT. The chain carries TRBV4-1 and TRBJ1-1; 8 bases line up with TRBD1. The germline V gene has CDR1 MGHRA and CDR2 YSYEKL. The CDR3 covers 14 residues. Unmatched junction bases numbered 8, after V lost 7 bases and J lost 4 bases.

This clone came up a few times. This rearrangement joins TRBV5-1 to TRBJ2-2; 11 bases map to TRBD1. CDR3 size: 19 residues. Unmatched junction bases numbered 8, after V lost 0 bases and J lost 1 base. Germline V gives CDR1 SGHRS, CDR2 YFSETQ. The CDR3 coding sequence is TGCGCCAGCAGCTTGGGCCAGGGACAGGGGGTAGGGAACACCGGGGAGCTGTTTTTT. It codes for CASSLGQGQGVGNTGELFF.

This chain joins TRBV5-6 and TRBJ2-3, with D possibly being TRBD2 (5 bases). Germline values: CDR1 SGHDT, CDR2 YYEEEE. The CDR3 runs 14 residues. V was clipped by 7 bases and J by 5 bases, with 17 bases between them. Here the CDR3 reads CASGLFGGRDTQYF. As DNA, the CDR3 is TGTGCCAGCGGCCTATTTGGAGGACGAGATACGCAGTATTTT.

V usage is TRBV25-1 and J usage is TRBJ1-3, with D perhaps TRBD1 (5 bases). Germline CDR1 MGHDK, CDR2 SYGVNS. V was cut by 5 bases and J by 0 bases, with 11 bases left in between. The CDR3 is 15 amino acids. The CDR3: CASSWGSGSGNTIYF. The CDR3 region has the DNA TGTGCCAGCAGTTGGGGCAGTGGCTCTGGAAACACCATATATTTT.

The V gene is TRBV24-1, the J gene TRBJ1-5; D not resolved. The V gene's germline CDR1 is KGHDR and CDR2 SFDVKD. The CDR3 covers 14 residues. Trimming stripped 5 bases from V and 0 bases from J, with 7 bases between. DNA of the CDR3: TGTGCCACCAGTGGCTCACTTAGCAATCAGCCCCAGCATTTT. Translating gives CATSGSLSNQPQHF.

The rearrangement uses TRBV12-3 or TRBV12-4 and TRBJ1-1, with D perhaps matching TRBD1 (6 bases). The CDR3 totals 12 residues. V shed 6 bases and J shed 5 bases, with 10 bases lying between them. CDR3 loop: CASRVQGTEAFF. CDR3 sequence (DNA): TGTGCCAGCAGGGTCCAGGGGACTGAAGCTTTCTTT.

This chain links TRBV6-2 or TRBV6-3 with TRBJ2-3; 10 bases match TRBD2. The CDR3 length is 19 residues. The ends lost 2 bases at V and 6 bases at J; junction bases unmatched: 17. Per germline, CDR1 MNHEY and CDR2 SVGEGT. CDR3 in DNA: TGTGCCAGCAGTTACACCCCCAGGGGTCTAGCGGGAGCGGGGGATACGCAGTATTTT. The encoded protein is CASSYTPRGLAGAGDTQYF.

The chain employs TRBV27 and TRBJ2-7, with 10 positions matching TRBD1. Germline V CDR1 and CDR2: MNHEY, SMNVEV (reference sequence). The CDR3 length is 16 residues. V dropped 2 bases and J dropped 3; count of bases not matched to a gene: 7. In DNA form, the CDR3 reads TGTGCCAGCAGTTTAAGGGCGGACAGGGGGATCTACGAGCAGTACTTC. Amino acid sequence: CASSLRADRGIYEQYF.